A selection of T cell receptor beta chains follows, all from one sample in a study of type 1 regulatory T cells. From the reads, TCRdb called clonotypes with MiXCR, one entry per CDR3 protein. The sample has about 62,000 distinct CDR3 sequences; 62% are singletons. Which antigens these TCRs recognize remains unknown. The sequencing input was cultured non-Tr1 T cells, either the whole culture or a sorted T cell fraction (not recorded which). All receptors come from a human donor in good health. CDR3s include the opening cysteine and the closing phenylalanine or tryptophan. Fields, in order: J gene, clone size, V gene, D gene, CDR3 DNA, CDR3 protein. A D gene is named only where the DNA matches it firmly. Only some rows state a clone size, as once, few, many or a class for expanded clones.

TRBJ2-1	.	TRBV7-2	TRBD2	TGTGCCAGCAGCTTTGGGAGGGGATACAATGAGCAGTTCTTC	CASSFGRGYNEQFF
TRBJ2-7	.	TRBV9	.	TGTGCCAGCAGCGCCCTACTAGGAGGGTCCTACAATGAGCAGTACTTC	CASSALLGGSYNEQYF
TRBJ1-1	.	TRBV28	.	TGTGCCAGCAGGAAACAGGGCGGCACTGAAGCTTTCTTT	CASRKQGGTEAFF
TRBJ2-1	.	TRBV5-1	TRBD2	TGCGCCAGCAGCCGAACATTACTAGCGGGAGACAATGAGCAGTTCTTC	CASSRTLLAGDNEQFF
TRBJ2-7	many	TRBV20-1	TRBD2	TGCAGTGCTAGTAGTCCTAGCGGAGCCTACGAGCAGTACTTC	CSASSPSGAYEQYF
TRBJ2-3	.	TRBV19	.	TGTGCCAGTAGTCCTAGTGGGGCAGATACGCAGTATTTT	CASSPSGADTQYF
TRBJ1-2	few	TRBV7-2	TRBD1	TGTGCCAGCAGCCGGGACAGGGTCGCCTATGGCTACACCTTC	CASSRDRVAYGYTF
TRBJ2-5	.	TRBV3-1	.	TGTGCCAGCAGCCAAGGCCAGGGTAAGACCCAGTACTTC	CASSQGQGKTQYF
TRBJ1-1	few	TRBV11-2	.	TGTGCCAGCAGCTCCCTCCTGAGCATGAACACTGAAGCTTTCTTT	CASSSLLSMNTEAFF
TRBJ2-2	.	TRBV15	.	TGTGCCACCAGCAGACCAGGACTAAACACCGGGGAGCTGTTTTTT	CATSRPGLNTGELFF
TRBJ2-1	.	TRBV6-5	TRBD2	TGTGCCAGCAGTTACTCGGGGGGGGCTAGCGGGACCTACAATGAGCAGTTCTTC	CASSYSGGASGTYNEQFF
TRBJ2-1	few	TRBV5-1	TRBD2	TGCGCCAGCAGCTACGGACTAGCGGGAGTCAATGAGCAGTTCTTC	CASSYGLAGVNEQFF
TRBJ2-1	.	TRBV7-2	TRBD2	TGTGCCAGCAGCGCGACTAGCGGGAGGCCGTTCTTC	CASSATSGRPFF
TRBJ2-6	few	TRBV6-2/TRBV6-3	.	TGTGCCAGCAGTGTGGAGAGGGGGTCGCGCGGGTTTTTC	CASSVERGSRGFF
TRBJ1-1	few	TRBV18	.	TGTGCCAGCTCACCGTCCAGGGACACTGAAGCTTTCTTT	CASSPSRDTEAFF